This T cell receptor (beta chain) appears in the sequencing data of a study of shared clonotypes between healthy human individuals (TCRdb year 2020). Regarding the research as a whole: A couple of women and three men aged 18 to 49 years were included in the cohort. For each donor, three plates each were used for CD4 naive and CD4 memory, two plates were used for CD8 naive, and one plate was used for CD8 memory. Blood TCR repertoires of roughly five healthy adults were deeply sequenced to estimate repertoire size and the extent of clonotype sharing between individuals. To increase sequencing depth and limit assay-specific biases, TCR repertoire library preparation and sequencing were carried out by different laboratories using diverse techniques. Leukapheresis yielded between about 0.9 and 10 billion PBMCs per donor.

As for this clone: Its antigen is not yet known. No quality values exist for individual bases; no much larger clone is one base distant.

Using the deep immunoSEQ assay, multiplex PCR amplified TCR CDR3 regions from genomic DNA. For each cell subset, the extracted genomic DNA was distributed evenly across all wells of several immunoSEQ 96-well plates, and each plate served as one replicate. For sorted subsets, 150 to 250 ng genomic DNA, equal to about 30,000 T cell genomes, was loaded into each replicate PCR. The purified libraries were quantified using a Qubit 3.0 fluorometer, sized with a Bioanalyzer 2100, and then quantified again using the KAPA Library Quantification kit. Every immunoSEQ 96-well plate was sequenced on a dedicated single-read 150-cycle Illumina NextSeq 550 flow cell. Regarding the original processing steps: Because the immunoSEQ output held only junctional sequences and lacked quality scores, the filtering could not match the filtering applied to full-length reads. To assign V/J genes and CDR3, sequences were annotated against IMGT germline references using PyIR, a Python wrapper for IgBLAST v1.9. Reads with weak V/J assignments (E-value above 1e-6), missing CDR3, stop codons, out-of-frame junctions, or ambiguous translated residues were removed. V3J clonotypes were defined as sequences sharing the same inferred V gene, J gene, and CDR3 amino acid sequence. Percentage overlap between repertoires was calculated by dividing the number of shared unique clonotypes by the size of the smaller repertoire. Three approaches were used to assess repertoire richness: RTK rarefaction, the Chao1 estimator, and Recon v2.1 estimates of unobserved clonotypes. Generation probabilities were computed with OLGA for all TCRbeta clonotypes obtained by the gDNA method from several donors. What TCRdb holds here is the immuneACCESS table cut down to in-frame rearrangements. Part of the clones is not present; checked against another copy, under half of the missing clones reflect an unresolved V gene, and the others are unexplained. The DNA was the basis for D and trimming; V, J and clone size are from that table. The sample table lists under 850,000 clones, around 77% of them with a count of one. The top ten constitute under 2% of the sample.

CDR1 and CDR2 were assigned from the germline V gene (reference sequence) as SGHAT and FQDESV. Inclusive of the bounding cysteine and phenylalanine, the CDR3 is 15 residues long. The CDR3 DNA has 45 bases and is translated from base 1. For this chain, trimming is 1 base at the V end and 4 bases at the J end, and the number of junction bases without a gene match is 6. The paper as a whole reports these results and caveats: Sampling was limited to blood, and TCR repertoires in tissue likely differ from TCR repertoires in blood. Incomplete sequencing was indicated by rarefaction of sorted-subset datasets, despite the large sequencing depth. Because the study included only a small number of donors, the genetic and exposure-history diversity represented was limited. Estimated clonotype richness was generally larger for naive than for memory subsets. Higher generation probabilities were observed for clonotypes shared by all four sorted-subset donors than for non-shared clonotypes. When four donors were compared, the shared fraction of clonotypes was 5% to 6.5% for naive CD4, 3.5% to 4% for naive CD8, 2.3% for memory CD4, and roughly 0.4% for memory CD8. Based on pairwise subsampling, the degree of clonotype sharing among donors was expected to be affected by sequencing depth.

The donors were healthy, HIV-negative adults who had no recently reported acute infections or vaccinations. Only Caucasian adults living in Nashville, Tennessee, USA were represented among the donors. CD4+ T cells were enriched through magnetic negative selection, after which naive cells were positively selected on CD45RA and the remaining negative fraction served as the memory subset. Blood was collected by leukapheresis, and PBMCs were isolated by Ficoll-Histopaque density gradient centrifugation and then cryopreserved in liquid nitrogen vapor phase. Purity and quantity of every magnetically sorted T cell population were checked by analytical flow cytometry. Genomic DNA was isolated from every sorted fraction and measured by UV absorbance on a Nanodrop 2000c.

The sequenced material came from memory CD4+ T cells sorted from blood. Explained via the paper, the cell subset or site label denotes: CD45RA-negative fraction. Rearrangement joined TRBV11-1 to TRBJ2-7; TRBD1 aligns with 8 central bases. The TCR originated in a woman in her twenties or thirties in good health. This receptor carries the CDR3 CASSLGQGYVYEQYF. Read as DNA, the sequence is TGTGCCAGCAGCTTAGGACAGGGGTATGTTTACGAGCAGTACTTC.